This is a list of T cell receptor beta chains from one sample in a study of response to subunit inactivated influenza vaccine. TCRdb called the RT-PCR reads again in MiXCR, with one record for every CDR3 protein. The sample records about 570,000 distinct CDR3 sequences, approximately 10% being singletons. This sample was also put to use in a study of T cells expressing NK-cell markers.

This material consisted of PBMCs from blood, taken on the day of vaccination. Receptors originate from a man aged 50 or older who received an inactivated influenza vaccine. Each CDR3 is given with its conserved first and last residue. A D gene is named only where the DNA matches it firmly. Clone size is not always given. Where it is, it says once, few, many or a class for expanded clones.

TRBJ2-4 | NA | TRBV18 | few | TGTGCCAGCTCACCATCTGGGACCGAAAACATTCAGTACTTC | CASSPSGTENIQYF
TRBJ2-1 | TRBD1 | TRBV5-1 | NA | TGCGCCAGCAGCTTAGAGGACAGGGGAGGCTACAATGAGCAGTTCTTC | CASSLEDRGGYNEQFF
TRBJ2-7 | TRBD2 | TRBV6-2/TRBV6-3 | NA | TGTGCCAGCAGTCATTTAGCGGGGGCCTACGAGCAGTACTTC | CASSHLAGAYEQYF
TRBJ1-6 | NA | TRBV18 | few | TGTGCCAGCTCACCACCGGGAGGGTTCGATTCACCCCTCCACTTT | CASSPPGGFDSPLHF
TRBJ1-6 | TRBD1 | TRBV12-3/TRBV12-4 | NA | TGTGCCAGCAGTCCCATGGGGACAGCGGCACCCCTCCACTTT | CASSPMGTAAPLHF
TRBJ2-3 | TRBD2 | TRBV20-1 | few | TGCAGTGCTATCAAGACTAGCGGGAGCACAGATACGCAGTATTTT | CSAIKTSGSTDTQYF
TRBJ2-2 | TRBD2 | TRBV10-3 | few | TGTGCCATCAGTGCGGCTAGCGGGAACACCGGGGAGCTGTTTTTT | CAISAASGNTGELFF
TRBJ2-7 | TRBD2 | TRBV4-2 | few | TGTGCCAGCAGCCAAGATCATGGGACTAGCGCAATCTACGAGCAGTACTTC | CASSQDHGTSAIYEQYF
TRBJ2-2 | TRBD2 | TRBV5-1 | NA | TGCGCCAGCAGCTTACTAGCGGTCACCACAGCGGGGGAGCTGTTTTTT | CASSLLAVTTAGELFF
TRBJ1-2 | NA | TRBV5-1 | NA | TGCGCCAGCAGGCGGACAGAGTTTTATGGCTACACCTTC | CASRRTEFYGYTF
TRBJ1-6 | NA | TRBV30 | few | TGTGCCTGGGCGAGGTTAAATTCACCCCTCCACTTT | CAWARLNSPLHF
TRBJ2-7 | TRBD1 | TRBV2 | few | TGTGCCAGCACCGACGGGGTTTTGGGACAGAGTTCCTACGAGCAGTACTTC | CASTDGVLGQSSYEQYF
TRBJ2-2 | TRBD2 | TRBV12-3/TRBV12-4 | many | TGTGCCAGCAAAATAGCGGGGGGACACGGGGAGCTGTTTTTT | CASKIAGGHGELFF
TRBJ1-3 | NA | TRBV7-2 | NA | TGTGCCAGCAGCTTAGTCCACAGTGCTGGAAACACCATATATTTT | CASSLVHSAGNTIYF
TRBJ1-6 | NA | TRBV5-1 | NA | TGCGCCAGCAGCTTGGCCGGACCTCTCCATGGGTCACCCCTCCACTTT | CASSLAGPLHGSPLHF
TRBJ1-2 | NA | TRBV3-1 | NA | TGTGCCAGCAGCCAAGACCCCCAGGGGTTCGGTGGCTACACCTTC | CASSQDPQGFGGYTF
TRBJ2-3 | NA | TRBV30 | NA | TGTGCCTGGACCGTAGGCATATCAGATACGCAGTATTTT | CAWTVGISDTQYF
TRBJ2-3 | NA | TRBV19 | few | TGTGCCAGTAGTATTCAGGGGTCCTTCACAGATACGCAGTATTTT | CASSIQGSFTDTQYF
TRBJ1-2 | NA | TRBV5-1 | NA | TGCGCCAGCAGCAAGGGACCGAGCCTAAACTATGGCTACACCTTC | CASSKGPSLNYGYTF
TRBJ2-7 | NA | TRBV28 | few | TGTGCCAGCAGTTTGGAGGGGGGCGCCTACGAGCAGTACTTC | CASSLEGGAYEQYF
TRBJ2-1 | TRBD2 | TRBV4-3 | many | TGCGCCAGCAGCCATTTGAGCGGGGGCTCATACAATGAGCAGTTCTTC | CASSHLSGGSYNEQFF
TRBJ2-3 | NA | TRBV12-3/TRBV12-4 | many | TGTGCCAGCAGTACAAGTTATACGCAGTATTTT | CASSTSYTQYF
TRBJ1-5 | NA | TRBV5-1 | many | TGCGCCAGCAGCTTGGGGGGCCCCGGGAGCAATCAGCCCCAGCATTTT | CASSLGGPGSNQPQHF
TRBJ2-1 | NA | TRBV20-1 | NA | TGCAGTGCTAGAGATCGGACGGCGCTAGGGCAGTTCTTC | CSARDRTALGQFF
TRBJ2-2 | TRBD1 | TRBV12-3/TRBV12-4 | few | TGTGCCAGCAGCGGACAGGGGGCCTGGGAGCTGTTTTTT | CASSGQGAWELFF
TRBJ2-4 | TRBD1 | TRBV6-1 | many | TGTGCCAGCAGCTTGGGACAGGGGTACATTCAGTACTTC | CASSLGQGYIQYF
TRBJ2-3 | TRBD1 | TRBV28 | NA | TGTGCCAGCAGTGCGGGACAGGGGAACACAGATACGCAGTATTTT | CASSAGQGNTDTQYF
TRBJ2-1 | NA | TRBV20-1 | few | TGCAGTGCGTTTGGGCAGGGAATTTACAATGAGCAGTTCTTC | CSAFGQGIYNEQFF
TRBJ1-2 | NA | TRBV10-3 | NA | TGTGCCATCAGTGAACCTTCCTATGGCTACACCTTC | CAISEPSYGYTF
TRBJ1-1 | NA | TRBV18 | many | TGTGCCAGCTCACGGGGTCGCAGTAAAATCCTTTCGAACACTGAAGCTTTCTTT | CASSRGRSKILSNTEAFF
TRBJ2-7 | TRBD1 | TRBV2 | few | TGTGCCAGCGGCGGGACAGGGGCCTACGAGCAGTACTTC | CASGGTGAYEQYF
TRBJ2-7 | TRBD2 | TRBV20-1 | NA | TGCAGTGCTAGCGATAGCGGGAGCACAGACGAGCAGTACTTC | CSASDSGSTDEQYF
TRBJ2-7 | NA | TRBV4-3 | many | TGCGCCAGCAGTTGGAGAAAGGGATACCACGAGCAGTACTTC | CASSWRKGYHEQYF
TRBJ2-2 | NA | TRBV5-1 | many | TGCGCCAGCAGCCAGGTGGGACCAAACACCGGGGAGCTGTTTTTT | CASSQVGPNTGELFF
TRBJ1-5 | TRBD1 | TRBV3-1 | few | TGTGCCAGCAGCCCCGACAGGGGAGGTCAGCCCCAGCATTTT | CASSPDRGGQPQHF
TRBJ2-7 | NA | TRBV20-1 | NA | TGCAGTGCTAAGAGCGCCGAGACACCAGGCGTCGAGCAGTACTTC | CSAKSAETPGVEQYF
TRBJ1-3 | TRBD1 | TRBV18 | NA | TGTGCCAGCTCACAAACGGGACAGCCTGGAAACACCATATATTTT | CASSQTGQPGNTIYF
TRBJ2-2 | NA | TRBV15 | many | TGTGCCACCAGCGGACGGATAGATAACACCGGGGAGCTGTTTTTT | CATSGRIDNTGELFF
TRBJ2-2 | NA | TRBV7-2 | NA | TGTGCCAGCAGCTTAACTTTCAGGGATAACACCGGGGAGCTGTCTTTT | CASSLTFRDNTGELSF
TRBJ2-7 | TRBD1 | TRBV18 | NA | TGTGCCAGCTCACGGACAGGGGACCCCTACTCCTACGAGCAGTACTTC | CASSRTGDPYSYEQYF
TRBJ1-6 | TRBD1 | TRBV5-6 | few | TGTGCCAGCAGCTGGTGGACAGGCGGATTATATAATTCACCCCTCCACTTT | CASSWWTGGLYNSPLHF
TRBJ2-1 | TRBD2 | TRBV10-3 | many | TGTGCCATCAGCCCGACTAGCGGGGGGGACAATGAGCAGTTCTTC | CAISPTSGGDNEQFF
TRBJ2-1 | TRBD2 | TRBV27 | NA | TGTGCCAGCAGCTCGCCGACTAGCGGGAGTCGCAATGAGCAGTTCTTC | CASSSPTSGSRNEQFF
TRBJ2-7 | TRBD1 | TRBV12-3/TRBV12-4 | NA | TGTGCCAGCAGTTTATTCCCGACAGGGGGCGGCCTTTTGGAGCAGTACTTC | CASSLFPTGGGLLEQYF
TRBJ1-5 | TRBD1 | TRBV6-2/TRBV6-3 | few | TGTGCCACCACCGGGACAGGGAATCAGCCCCAGCATTTT | CATTGTGNQPQHF
TRBJ2-3 | NA | TRBV7-9 | NA | TGTGCCAGCAGCTCCCGGGAGCCGGGCACAGATACGCAGTATTTT | CASSSREPGTDTQYF
TRBJ1-2 | NA | TRBV12-3/TRBV12-4 | many | TGTGCCAGCAGTTTAGGTACAGTTAACTATGGCTACACCTTC | CASSLGTVNYGYTF
TRBJ2-5 | TRBD2 | TRBV20-1 | NA | TGCAGTGCTAGAATTGGGACTACAAAAGAGACCCAGTACTTC | CSARIGTTKETQYF
TRBJ2-1 | NA | TRBV29-1 | NA | TGCAGCGTTGTAGAGGAGGGGTTTGAGCAGTTCTTC | CSVVEEGFEQFF
TRBJ2-3 | NA | TRBV5-1 | few | TGCGCCAGCAGCCCGTTCTTCACAGATACGCAGTATTTT | CASSPFFTDTQYF
TRBJ2-1 | TRBD2 | TRBV27 | NA | TGTGCCAGCAGTAAGGGACTAGCGGGGTTAAAAGGCTCCTACAATGAGCAGTTCTTC | CASSKGLAGLKGSYNEQFF
TRBJ2-7 | NA | TRBV2 | few | TGTGCCAGCAGCCCTAGGGGGGGTTTCGGGAACGAGCAGTACTTC | CASSPRGGFGNEQYF
TRBJ2-1 | TRBD1 | TRBV4-1 | NA | TGCGCCAGCAGCCAAGATCCGACAGGGTGGAATGAGCAGTTCTTC | CASSQDPTGWNEQFF
TRBJ2-5 | TRBD2 | TRBV5-6 | few | TGTGCCAGCAGCTTGTCGGCTAGCGGCCTGCAAGAGACCCAGTACTTC | CASSLSASGLQETQYF
TRBJ2-7 | TRBD2 | TRBV20-1 | NA | TGCAGTGCTGCTAGCGGGAACTCCTACGAGCAGTACTTC | CSAASGNSYEQYF
TRBJ1-1 | NA | TRBV7-8 | few | TGTGCCAGCAGCCTATACAGGGTCGAACAGACTGAAGCTTTCTTT | CASSLYRVEQTEAFF